The 32 T cell receptor beta chains presented below share a single source sample, sequenced in a study of OX40 agonist ivuxolimab in advanced cancers. Assay used: immunoSEQ multiplex PCR; TCRdb lists only in-frame clones, some missing. Of about 79,000 clones listed, more than 80% are singletons. Sequences were derived from CD4+ or CD8+ T cells sorted from blood, sampled in a trial of the OX40 agonist ivuxolimab. These receptors originate from an adult with an advanced solid tumor such as melanoma, head and neck, liver or kidney cancer.

The chain's CDR3 is CASRSSGGAGQETQYF. CDR3 sequence (DNA): TGCGCCAGCCGTAGTAGCGGGGGGGCCGGGCAAGAGACCCAGTACTTC. The chain employs TRBV10-2 and TRBJ2-5, with 11 positions matching TRBD2. The CDR3 totals 16 residues. Germline V gene data show CDR1 as WSHSY and CDR2 as SAAADI. With 8 bases clipped from V and 2 bases from J, the junction kept 10 bases outside the gene matches.

This clone has only a few counts. The genes are TRBV9 and TRBJ2-6; no definite D call. This CDR3 region has 15 residues. CDR1 and CDR2 (germline): SGDLS, YYNGEE. V was pared by 2 bases and J by 4 bases, with 10 bases between. For the CDR3, the DNA is TGTGCCAGCAGCGTGACTGCTACGGGGGCCAACGTCCTGACTTTC. This translates into CASSVTATGANVLTF.

The chain combines TRBV9 with TRBJ1-1; D remains ambiguous. Trimming took off 4 bases at V and 6 bases at J, with 16 bases between the two ends. The V gene's germline CDR1 is SGDLS and CDR2 YYNGEE. The CDR3 has 14 amino acids. The CDR3, as DNA: TGTGCCAGCAGCAAAAGGGCCGTGAGCGCTGAAGCTTTCTTT. Translating it yields CASSKRAVSAEAFF.

This chain connects TRBV28 to TRBJ1-2; D is perhaps TRBD1 (5 bases). Trimming pared 1 base from V and 3 bases from J, leaving 9 bases between. The germline V gene has CDR1 MDHEN and CDR2 SYDVKM. The CDR3 sequence is 14 residues long. The CDR3: CASSLSGLHYGYTF. CDR3 coding DNA: TGTGCCAGCAGTTTATCAGGGCTCCACTATGGCTACACCTTC.

V and J are TRBV7-9 and TRBJ2-1; 8 bases match TRBD1. Germline CDR1 reads SEHNR; CDR2 reads FQNEAQ (reference sequence). J lost 5 bases, V lost 3 bases, and 15 bases had no gene match. The CDR3 has 18 residues. Here the CDR3 reads CASSFPWNRQGRNNEQFF. The CDR3 bases are TGTGCCAGCAGCTTTCCGTGGAACCGACAGGGGCGAAACAATGAGCAGTTCTTC.

This clone was recorded once. The CDR3 here is CASSLGLAGGETQYF. CDR3 coding DNA: TGTGCCAGCAGCTTGGGACTAGCGGGAGGAGAGACCCAGTACTTC. The gene calls are TRBV5-4 and TRBJ2-5; 13 positions agree with TRBD2. With 0 bases clipped from V and 4 bases from J, the junction kept 0 bases outside the gene matches. The CDR3 is 15 amino acids. Germline CDR1 SGHNT, CDR2 YYREEE (reference sequence).

This chain connects TRBV7-2 to TRBJ2-5; 7 bases line up with TRBD1. Germline values: CDR1 SGHTA, CDR2 FQGNSA. The CDR3 runs to 14 residues. J gave up 1 base and V 6 bases, and 5 bases lay outside the gene matches. The CDR3 sequence: CASSPGGGQETQYF. The DNA for the CDR3 is TGTGCCAGCAGTCCAGGGGGTGGCCAAGAGACCCAGTACTTC.

The chain carries TRBV11-2 and TRBJ1-6, with no clear D. Germline lookup yields CDR1 SGHAT and CDR2 FQNNGV. The CDR3 is made up of 14 amino acids. Trimming stripped 3 bases from V and 3 bases from J, with 6 bases between. CDR3: CASSFPGYNSPLHF. As DNA, the CDR3 is TGTGCCAGCAGCTTCCCAGGCTATAATTCACCCCTCCACTTT.

The gene calls are TRBV10-3 and TRBJ1-1, with D perhaps matching TRBD1 (6 bases). Trimming cost V 6 bases and J 1 base, with 12 bases left between them. Per the germline V gene, CDR1 is ENHRY and CDR2 is SYGVKD. The CDR3 runs to 14 residues. In DNA form, the CDR3 reads TGTGCCATCAGCGAGGACAGTGGGAACACTGAAGCTTTCTTT. Amino acids: CAISEDSGNTEAFF.

This sequence joins TRBV27 and TRBJ1-1; the D gene is possibly TRBD1 (5 bases). Germline CDR1 reads MNHEY; CDR2 reads SMNVEV (reference sequence). V lost 0 bases and J 5 bases, leaving 7 bases between the germline ends. The CDR3 spans 13 residues. The CDR3: CASSLSGRTEAFF. As DNA, the CDR3 is TGTGCCAGCAGTTTATCGGGGCGTACTGAAGCTTTCTTT.

V gene TRBV19 combines with J gene TRBJ1-4; 7 nucleotides line up with TRBD1. Germline V lookup: CDR1 LNHDA, CDR2 SQIVND (reference sequence). CDR3 length: 14 residues. After removal of 5 bases from V and 8 bases from J, the junction contained 8 bases not matched to a gene. The CDR3 DNA follows: TGTGCCAGTAGTTTCCCGGGACAGCTGGAAAAACTGTTTTTT. It specifies CASSFPGQLEKLFF.

Worth noting for this clone: This specimen includes other DNA sequences encoding the same CDR3. The chain combines TRBV7-2 with TRBJ2-5, with 8 bases aligning to TRBD1. The CDR3 runs 13 residues. Germline CDR1 is SGHTA and CDR2 is FQGNSA. After removal of 5 bases from V and 4 bases from J, the junction contained 3 bases not matched to a gene. The CDR3 sequence is CASSRDRGETQYF. The CDR3 DNA is TGTGCCAGCAGCCGTGACAGGGGAGAGACCCAGTACTTC.

The rearrangement joins TRBV5-8 to TRBJ2-1; D not resolved. The CDR3 covers 16 residues. V lost 3 bases, J lost 2 bases, and 15 bases lay in between. Germline-derived CDR1 and CDR2 are SGHTS and YDEGEE. The CDR3 is CASSSSAQLTYNEQFF. The DNA for the CDR3 is TGTGCCAGCAGCTCGTCAGCGCAGCTAACCTACAATGAGCAGTTCTTC.

This chain joins TRBV7-3 and TRBJ2-5, with 7 bases lining up with TRBD1. CDR3 length: 14 amino acids. With V trimmed by 4 bases and J by 2 bases, 4 bases remained unmatched. Germline V gene lookup returns CDR1 SGHTA and CDR2 FQGTGA. This CDR3 is CASSSGTDQETQYF. The CDR3 coding sequence is TGTGCCAGCAGCTCCGGGACAGATCAAGAGACCCAGTACTTC.

V usage is TRBV28 and J usage is TRBJ2-3; TRBD2 aligns across 15 bases. From germline, CDR1 is MDHEN and CDR2 SYDVKM. The V segment lost 8 bases and the J segment 2 bases; nucleotides outside the gene matches: 5. The CDR3 consists of 16 residues. The CDR3 region has the DNA TGTGCCAGCTCTGGACTAGCGGGGGGGTACACAGATACGCAGTATTTT. Protein: CASSGLAGGYTDTQYF. Full variable domain (outside the CDR3, taken from reference TRBV28 and TRBJ2-3): DVKVTQSSRYLVKRTGEKVFLECVQDMDHENMFWYRQDPGLGLRLIYFSYDVKMKEKGDIPEGYSVSREKKERFSLILESASTNQTSMYLCASSGLAGGYTDTQYFGPGTRLTVL.

The chain joins TRBV29-1 to TRBJ2-3; D tentatively fits TRBD1 or TRBD2 (5 bases each). Trimming took 1 base from V and 8 from J, leaving 19 bases between them. This CDR3 is 15 amino acids long. CDR1 SQVTM and CDR2 ANQGSEA come from the germline V gene. As DNA, the CDR3 is TGCAGCGTTGAAGTGAGGGGACCTGGCGTCGGTACGCAGTATTTT. It specifies CSVEVRGPGVGTQYF.

This chain links TRBV19 with TRBJ2-6; TRBD1 matches 8 bases. V lost 5 bases to trimming and J lost 0 bases; unmatched junction nucleotides: 9. The germline gives CDR1 LNHDA, CDR2 SQIVND (reference sequence). CDR3 length: 18 amino acids. The CDR3 protein is CASSGTGFKSSGANVLTF. The DNA for the CDR3 is TGTGCCAGTAGTGGGACAGGCTTTAAATCCTCTGGGGCCAACGTCCTGACTTTC.

The rearrangement links TRBV5-4 to TRBJ2-7; D not resolved. CDR3 length: 15 amino acids. The germline V and J ends were trimmed by 0 bases and 0 bases, with 10 bases remaining between them. CDR1 and CDR2 from the germline V gene are SGHNT and YYREEE (reference sequence). The DNA for the CDR3 is TGTGCCAGCAGCTTGGGGGCACCCGGCTCCTACGAGCAGTACTTC. Translation gives CASSLGAPGSYEQYF.

V and J are TRBV5-6 and TRBJ1-2; 8 bases fit TRBD1. The germline V gene has CDR1 SGHDT and CDR2 YYEEEE. The CDR3 has 15 amino acids. The V segment lost 1 base and the J segment 4 bases; nucleotides outside the gene matches: 6. CDR3 region: CASSLRGQDSYGYTF. In nucleotides, the CDR3 is TGTGCCAGCAGCTTGCGGGGACAGGACTCCTATGGCTACACCTTC.

The rearrangement uses TRBV6-5 and TRBJ1-1, with unresolved D. CDR1 and CDR2 from the germline V gene are MNHEY and SVGAGI. V shed 0 bases and J shed 1 base, with 6 bases lying between them. The CDR3 is 14 residues long. The CDR3 sequence: CASSYSPRNTEAFF. In DNA, the CDR3 is TGTGCCAGCAGTTACTCCCCGCGGAACACTGAAGCTTTCTTT.

V and J are TRBV6-1 and TRBJ1-5; the match to TRBD1 covers 8 bases. The V gene end was trimmed by 1 base and the J gene end by 2 bases; junction bases not matched to a gene: 16. CDR1 is MNHNS, CDR2 SASEGT, per germline. CDR3 length: 20 residues. The CDR3 nucleotides read TGTGCCAGCAGTGAAGGCAAGACCAGGGGGCGGTTTAATGGCAATCAGCCCCAGCATTTT. Its protein is CASSEGKTRGRFNGNQPQHF.

The chain joins TRBV2 to TRBJ1-4; TRBD1 might be the D (5 bases). The CDR3 extends over 12 amino acids. CDR1 is SNHLY and CDR2 is FYNNEI in the germline V gene. V was pared by 6 bases and J by 8 bases, with 10 bases between. The CDR3 is CASRGVGEKLFF. Here the CDR3 DNA reads TGTGCCAGCAGGGGGGTTGGGGAAAAACTGTTTTTT.

The J gene is TRBJ1-1, the V gene TRBV7-2; 7 nucleotides match TRBD1. In germline, CDR1 is SGHTA, CDR2 FQGNSA. The CDR3 contains 15 residues. V lost 2 bases to trimming and J lost 4 bases; unmatched junction nucleotides: 7. The CDR3 coding sequence is TGTGCCAGCAGCTTAAGTTCAGGGGGAGTCACTGAAGCTTTCTTT. This encodes CASSLSSGGVTEAFF.

J is TRBJ2-6 and V is TRBV6-5; D is ambiguous. This CDR3 region has 15 residues. Trimming cost V 2 bases and J 0 bases, with 5 bases left between them. The V gene's germline CDR1 is MNHEY and CDR2 SVGAGI. CDR3 in amino acids: CASSYVGSGANVLTF. For the CDR3, the DNA is TGTGCCAGCAGTTACGTAGGCTCTGGGGCCAACGTCCTGACTTTC.

The V call is TRBV7-9, the J call TRBJ1-4; D is possibly TRBD1 (6 bases). Trimming removed 5 bases at V and 5 bases at J, with 12 bases between. The CDR3 covers 14 residues. Germline V gene data show CDR1 as SEHNR and CDR2 as FQNEAQ (reference sequence). DNA of the CDR3: TGTGCCAGCAGCGAGGGACACCGGAATGAAAAACTGTTTTTT. It codes for CASSEGHRNEKLFF.

This chain links TRBV5-8 with TRBJ2-1, with D possibly matching TRBD1 (6 bases). The germline V gene has CDR1 SGHTS and CDR2 YDEGEE. Trimming removed 4 bases from V and 4 bases from J, with 18 bases in between. This CDR3 region has 16 residues. CDR3 protein: CASSRDVGTTYNEQFF. The CDR3 DNA follows: TGTGCCAGCAGCCGAGATGTCGGGACAACGTACAATGAGCAGTTCTTC. Full variable domain (missing parts from reference TRBV5-8 and TRBJ2-1): EAGVTQSPTHLIKTRGQQATLRCSPISGHTSVYWYQQALGLGLQFLLWYDEGEERNRGNFPPRFSGRQFPNYSSELNVNALELEDSALYLCASSRDVGTTYNEQFFGPGTRLTVL.

The V call is TRBV5-1, the J call TRBJ2-7; TRBD1 agrees at 12 bases. The V gene end was trimmed by 5 bases and the J gene end by 7 bases; junction bases not matched to a gene: 7. Germline assignment: CDR1 SGHRS and CDR2 YFSETQ. The CDR3 is 14 amino acids. The CDR3 reads CASRPGTGGAEQYF. The CDR3 DNA reads as TGCGCCAGCAGACCCGGGACAGGGGGCGCAGAGCAGTACTTC.

In its sample, this clone was seen a few times. The V gene is TRBV9, the J gene TRBJ2-1; possibly TRBD1 for D (6 bases). The CDR3 runs to 16 residues. V was clipped by 3 bases and J by 3 bases, with 16 bases between them. The germline gives CDR1 SGDLS, CDR2 YYNGEE. In DNA form, the CDR3 reads TGTGCCAGCAGCGAGGAGACAGGCCTAGACTACAATGAGCAGTTCTTC. As protein: CASSEETGLDYNEQFF.

This clone occurred a few times. The chain is built from TRBV29-1 and TRBJ2-2, with no clear D. V was shortened by 6 bases and J by 6 bases, with 17 bases between the two germline ends. There are 14 residues in the CDR3. The germline CDR1 and CDR2 sequences are SQVTM and ANQGSEA. CDR3 nucleotide sequence: TGCAGCGTCGCCGGACCCCTTTTCGCCGGGGAGCTGTTTTTT. It specifies CSVAGPLFAGELFF.

The chain couples TRBV6-6 to TRBJ2-3; a possible D gene is TRBD1 (6 bases). V gave up 5 bases and J gave up 0 bases, with 12 bases separating them. Per the germline V gene, CDR1 is MNHNY and CDR2 is SVGAGI (reference sequence). There are 15 residues in the CDR3. The chain's CDR3 is CASSRGSGSTDTQYF. For the CDR3, the DNA is TGTGCCAGCAGTAGGGGGTCTGGTAGCACAGATACGCAGTATTTT.

Written as DNA, the CDR3 is TGCGCCAGCAGCCAATTCGGACAGACGACAGATACGCAGTATTTT. Protein product: CASSQFGQTTDTQYF. This chain links TRBV4-1 with TRBJ2-3; maybe TRBD1 (6 bases). The germline V gene encodes CDR1 MGHRA and CDR2 YSYEKL. The CDR3 runs 15 residues. V gave up 2 bases and J gave up 3 bases, with 12 bases separating them.

V gene TRBV2 combines with J gene TRBJ2-2; D not certain. CDR1 and CDR2 from the germline V gene are SNHLY and FYNNEI. The CDR3 totals 13 residues. V lost 4 bases and J lost 1, with 4 bases in between. In nucleotides, the CDR3 is TGTGCCAGCAGTGTCGAGAACACCGGGGAGCTGTTTTTT. As protein: CASSVENTGELFF.